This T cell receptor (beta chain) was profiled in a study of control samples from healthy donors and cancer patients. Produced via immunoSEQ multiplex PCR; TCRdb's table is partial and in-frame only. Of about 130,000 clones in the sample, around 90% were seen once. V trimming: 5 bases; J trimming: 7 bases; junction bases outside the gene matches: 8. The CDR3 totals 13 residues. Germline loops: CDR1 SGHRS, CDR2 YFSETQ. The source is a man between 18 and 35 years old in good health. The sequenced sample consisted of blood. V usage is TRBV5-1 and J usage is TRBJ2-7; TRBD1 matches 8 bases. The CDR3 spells CASRPAGGGEQYF. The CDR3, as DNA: TGCGCCAGCAGGCCAGCAGGGGGCGGGGAGCAGTACTTC.